This T cell receptor (beta chain) was documented in a study of blood T cell repertoires in COVID-19. Background on the study: Donors in the United States, Italy and Spain gave samples during acute or convalescent COVID-19. Sources were T cells, B-cell-depleted T cells, or PBMCs; the material itself was cDNA or gDNA.

Germline V gene data show CDR1 as ENHRY and CDR2 as SYGVKD. The trim removed 0 bases at V and 3 bases at J, leaving 4 bases unmatched. The CDR3 totals 16 residues. Under the authors' procedure: Reference gene primer amplification yielded estimated nucleated cell counts. The table came from immunoSEQ multiplex PCR; TCRdb's copy has only in-frame clones and leaves some out. V and J calls and clone size come straight from that table; D and trimming were deduced from the DNA. Here the sample spans approximately 96,000 clones, roughly 80% being singletons. This clone was observed a few times. The source of this sequence is a woman aged 80 or older with acute or convalescent COVID-19. The chain joins TRBV10-3 to TRBJ1-5; 8 positions match TRBD1. Sequencing was done on a sample of peripheral blood. In nucleotides, the CDR3 is TGTGCCATCAGTGAGTCGGCCAGGGGGCCCAATCAGCCCCAGCATTTT. Translated, it gives CAISESARGPNQPQHF.